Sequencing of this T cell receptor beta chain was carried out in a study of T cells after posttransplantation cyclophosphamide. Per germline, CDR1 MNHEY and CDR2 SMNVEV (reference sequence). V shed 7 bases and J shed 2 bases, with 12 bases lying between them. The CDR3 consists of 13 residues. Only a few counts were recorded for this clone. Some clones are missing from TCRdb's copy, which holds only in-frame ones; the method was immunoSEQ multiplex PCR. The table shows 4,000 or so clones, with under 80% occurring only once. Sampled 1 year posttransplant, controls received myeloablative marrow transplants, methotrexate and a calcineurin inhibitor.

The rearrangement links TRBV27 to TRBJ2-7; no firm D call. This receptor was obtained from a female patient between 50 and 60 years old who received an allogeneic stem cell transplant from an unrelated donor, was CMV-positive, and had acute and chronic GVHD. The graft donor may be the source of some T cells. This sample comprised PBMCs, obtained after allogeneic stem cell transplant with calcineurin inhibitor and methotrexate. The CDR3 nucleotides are TGTGCCAGCACCTTAAATCCAGCCTACGAGCAGTACTTC. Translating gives CASTLNPAYEQYF.